This T cell receptor beta chain was recorded in a study of T cells after posttransplantation cyclophosphamide. Study-wide findings and caveats: Donor CD8+ memory clones often dominated recipient blood repertoires at later times. Recipient CMV seropositivity and CMV reactivation strongly tracked TRB clonality. Skin or GI-infiltrating T cells shared few TRB sequences with blood.

The assay was immunoSEQ multiplex PCR, and TCRdb's table has in-frame clones only and misses some. This table holds around 5,000 clones, about 71% found once. Regarding this clone: What it recognizes is unknown.

The CDR3 length is 15 residues. From germline, CDR1 is LNHDA and CDR2 SQIVND (reference sequence). With V trimmed by 8 bases and J by 5 bases, 13 bases remained unmatched. A marrow graft followed busulfan-fludarabine conditioning, with cyclophosphamide on days +3 and +4. This sequence originates from a male patient aged 60-70 years who received an allogeneic stem cell transplant from an unrelated donor, was CMV-positive, and had no GVHD. Some T cells may arise from the graft donor. The V call is TRBV19, the J call TRBJ2-7; 9 bases match TRBD2. The sample consisted of PBMCs, taken after allogeneic stem cell transplant with posttransplant cyclophosphamide. CDR3 protein: CASASGGTSIHEQYF. Written as DNA, the CDR3 is TGTGCCAGTGCGTCGGGGGGGACTAGCATACACGAGCAGTACTTC.